This TCR beta chain was sequenced during a study of cytomegalovirus exposure and HLA in healthy donors. V lost 2 bases and J lost 7; bases outside the gene matches: 8. The germline gives CDR1 KGHSH, CDR2 LQKENI. This CDR3 spans 14 amino acids. About this clone itself: The antigen remains undetermined.

This table comes from immunoSEQ multiplex PCR, and its TCRdb copy is limited to in-frame clones, with some not included. The sample carries roughly 250,000 clones, around 88% recorded once. Study-level results: The study labeled around 160 TCR beta chains cytomegalovirus-associated.

Sequences were obtained from PBMCs. The chain joins TRBV18 to TRBJ2-7; the match to TRBD1 covers 7 bases. The source of this sequence is a woman aged 30 to 39 in good health and CMV-seropositive. The CDR3 loop is CASSPSLTGEEQYF. CDR3 nucleotides: TGTGCCAGCTCACCATCACTAACAGGGGAAGAGCAGTACTTC.